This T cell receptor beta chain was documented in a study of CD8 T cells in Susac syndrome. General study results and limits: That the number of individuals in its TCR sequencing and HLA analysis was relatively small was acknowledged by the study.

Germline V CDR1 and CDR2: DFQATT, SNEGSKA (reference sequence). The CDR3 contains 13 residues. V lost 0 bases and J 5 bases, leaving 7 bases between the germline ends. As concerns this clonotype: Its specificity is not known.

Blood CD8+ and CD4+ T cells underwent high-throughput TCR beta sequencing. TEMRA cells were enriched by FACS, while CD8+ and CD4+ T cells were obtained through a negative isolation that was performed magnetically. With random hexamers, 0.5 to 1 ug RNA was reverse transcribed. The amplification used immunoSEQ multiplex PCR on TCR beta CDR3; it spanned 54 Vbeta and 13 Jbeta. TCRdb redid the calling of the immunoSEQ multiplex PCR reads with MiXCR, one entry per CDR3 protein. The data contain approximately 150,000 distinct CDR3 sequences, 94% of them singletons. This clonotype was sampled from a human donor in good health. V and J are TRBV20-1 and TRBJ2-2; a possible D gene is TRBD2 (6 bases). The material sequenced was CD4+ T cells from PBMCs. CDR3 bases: TGCAGTGCTAGAGATGGGGGGACCGGGGAGCTGTTTTTT. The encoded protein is CSARDGGTGELFF.